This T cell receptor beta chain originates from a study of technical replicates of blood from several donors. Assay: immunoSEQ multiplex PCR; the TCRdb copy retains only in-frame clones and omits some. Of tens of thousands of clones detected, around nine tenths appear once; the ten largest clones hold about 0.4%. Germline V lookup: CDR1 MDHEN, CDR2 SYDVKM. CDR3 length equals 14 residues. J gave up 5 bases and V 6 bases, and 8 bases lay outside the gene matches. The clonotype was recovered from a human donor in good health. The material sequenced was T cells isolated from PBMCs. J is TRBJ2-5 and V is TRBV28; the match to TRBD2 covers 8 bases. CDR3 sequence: CASRPSGGGETQYF. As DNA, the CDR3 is TGTGCCAGCAGGCCCTCGGGGGGGGGCGAGACCCAGTACTTC. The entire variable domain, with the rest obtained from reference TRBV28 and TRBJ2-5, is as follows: DVKVTQSSRYLVKRTGEKVFLECVQDMDHENMFWYRQDPGLGLRLIYFSYDVKMKEKGDIPEGYSVSREKKERFSLILESASTNQTSMYLCASRPSGGGETQYFGPGTRLLVL.